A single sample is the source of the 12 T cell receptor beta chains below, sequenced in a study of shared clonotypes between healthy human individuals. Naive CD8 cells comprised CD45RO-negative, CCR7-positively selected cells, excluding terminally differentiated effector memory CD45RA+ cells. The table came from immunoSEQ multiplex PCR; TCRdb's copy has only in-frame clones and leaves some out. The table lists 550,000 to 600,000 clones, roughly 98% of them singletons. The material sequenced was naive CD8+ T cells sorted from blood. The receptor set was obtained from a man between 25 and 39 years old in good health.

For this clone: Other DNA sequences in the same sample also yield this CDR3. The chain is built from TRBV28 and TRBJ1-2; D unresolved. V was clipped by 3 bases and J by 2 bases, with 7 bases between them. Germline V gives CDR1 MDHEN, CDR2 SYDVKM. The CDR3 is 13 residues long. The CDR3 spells CASSFSGNYGYTF. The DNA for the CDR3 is TGTGCCAGCAGTTTCTCCGGGAACTATGGCTACACCTTC.

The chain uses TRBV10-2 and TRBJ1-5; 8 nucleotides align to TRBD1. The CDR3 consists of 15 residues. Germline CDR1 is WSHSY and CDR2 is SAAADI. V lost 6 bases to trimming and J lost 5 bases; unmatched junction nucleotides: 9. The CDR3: CASSPSQGAHQPQHF. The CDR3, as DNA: TGCGCCAGCAGCCCTTCTCAGGGGGCCCATCAGCCCCAGCATTTT.

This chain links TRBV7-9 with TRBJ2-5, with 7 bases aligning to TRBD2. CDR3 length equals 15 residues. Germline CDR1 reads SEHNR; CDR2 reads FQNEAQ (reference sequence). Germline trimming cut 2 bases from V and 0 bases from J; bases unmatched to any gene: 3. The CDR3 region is CASSLLAADQETQYF. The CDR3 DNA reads TGTGCCAGCAGCTTACTAGCGGCGGACCAAGAGACCCAGTACTTC.

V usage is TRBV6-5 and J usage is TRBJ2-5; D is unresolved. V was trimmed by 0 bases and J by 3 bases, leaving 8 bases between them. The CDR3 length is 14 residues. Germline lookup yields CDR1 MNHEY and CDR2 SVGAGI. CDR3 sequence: CASSYSNMEETQYF. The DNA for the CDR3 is TGTGCCAGCAGTTACTCGAATATGGAAGAGACCCAGTACTTC.

The CDR3 here is CASKNWGTQYF. The CDR3 DNA is TGTGCCAGCAAAAATTGGGGGACCCAGTACTTC. The chain uses TRBV28 and TRBJ2-5; D is unclear. Deletions cut 7 bases from V and 7 bases from J, with 10 bases between. Per germline, CDR1 MDHEN and CDR2 SYDVKM. The CDR3 consists of 11 residues.

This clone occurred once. The CDR3 loop is CSVDLSRARSYNEQFF. Here the CDR3 DNA reads TGCAGCGTTGACTTGTCCAGGGCGAGATCCTACAATGAGCAGTTCTTC. The V call is TRBV29-1, the J call TRBJ2-1; D perhaps matches TRBD1 (5 bases). Germline lookup yields CDR1 SQVTM and CDR2 ANQGSEA. CDR3 length equals 16 residues. The V and J ends lost 3 bases and 1 base respectively, with 16 bases between them.

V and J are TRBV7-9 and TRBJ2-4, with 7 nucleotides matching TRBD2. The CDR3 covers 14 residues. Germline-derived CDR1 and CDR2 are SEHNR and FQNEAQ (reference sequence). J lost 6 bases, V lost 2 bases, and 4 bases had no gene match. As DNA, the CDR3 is TGTGCCAGCAGCTTACCAGGACTAGGAAACATTCAGTACTTC. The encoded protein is CASSLPGLGNIQYF.

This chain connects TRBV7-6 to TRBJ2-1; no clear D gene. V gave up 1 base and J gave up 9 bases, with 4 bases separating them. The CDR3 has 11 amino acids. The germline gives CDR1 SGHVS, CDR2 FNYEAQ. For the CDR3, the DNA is TGTGCCAGCAGCTTAGGTAGTGAGCAGTTCTTC. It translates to CASSLGSEQFF.

The chain's CDR3 is CSGDGDSYNEQFF. The CDR3 nucleotides are TGCAGCGGTGATGGGGACAGTTACAATGAGCAGTTCTTC. The chain is built from TRBV29-1 and TRBJ2-1, with 7 bases matching TRBD1. After removal of 7 bases from V and 4 bases from J, the junction contained 7 bases not matched to a gene. Germline V gene data show CDR1 as SQVTM and CDR2 as ANQGSEA. The CDR3 contains 13 residues.

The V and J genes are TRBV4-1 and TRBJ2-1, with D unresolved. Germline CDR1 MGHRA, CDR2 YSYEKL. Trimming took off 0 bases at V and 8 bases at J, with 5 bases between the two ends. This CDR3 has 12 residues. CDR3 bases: TGCGCCAGCAGCCAAGATTACTATGAGCAGTTCTTC. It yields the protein CASSQDYYEQFF.

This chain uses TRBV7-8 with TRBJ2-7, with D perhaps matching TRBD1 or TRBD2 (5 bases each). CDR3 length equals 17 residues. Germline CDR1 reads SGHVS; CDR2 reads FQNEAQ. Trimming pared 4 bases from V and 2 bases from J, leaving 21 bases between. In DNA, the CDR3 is TGTGCCAGCAGCTGGAGGCCGGACGGACAAATTCCCTACGAGCAGTACTTC. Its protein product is CASSWRPDGQIPYEQYF.

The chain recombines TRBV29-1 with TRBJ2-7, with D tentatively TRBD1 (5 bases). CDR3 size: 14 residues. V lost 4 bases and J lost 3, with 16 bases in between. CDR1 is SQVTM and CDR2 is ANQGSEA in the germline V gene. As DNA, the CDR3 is TGCAGCGTTGCACCAGGGCTCTCAGGCTACGAGCAGTACTTC. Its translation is CSVAPGLSGYEQYF.